Presented here are 12 T cell receptor beta chains from one specimen sequenced in a study of Graves' ophthalmopathy and Graves' hyperthyroidism. RNA served as the template for amplifying TCR beta CDR3 regions. HTBI primers were employed in first-round RT-PCR, then a second-round multiplex PCR followed. In TCRdb, the multiplex PCR reads were re-called with MiXCR into one record per CDR3 protein. In the table there are hundreds of thousands of distinct CDR3 sequences, 15% of which are singletons. The sample consisted of peripheral blood. These receptors all stem from a woman aged 18-30 years with stable Graves' hyperthyroidism.

The chain employs TRBV3-1 and TRBJ2-2; D is possibly TRBD1 or TRBD2 (5 bases each). CDR1 LGHDT and CDR2 YNNKEL come from the germline V gene (reference sequence). The CDR3 sequence is 14 residues long. The V gene lost 1 base and the J gene lost 6 bases, with 9 bases spanning the gap. This chain's CDR3 is CASSQGGAPGELFF. CDR3 sequence (DNA): TGTGCCAGCAGCCAAGGAGGGGCGCCCGGGGAGCTGTTTTTT.

The chain combines TRBV2 with TRBJ1-1; 7 positions agree with TRBD1. Trimming removed 7 bases from V and 11 bases from J; junction bases left unmatched: 7. This CDR3 comprises 11 residues. Per germline, CDR1 SNHLY and CDR2 FYNNEI. The CDR3 loop is CASISGTDAFF. The CDR3 DNA follows: TGTGCCAGCATATCAGGGACAGATGCTTTCTTT.

This clonotype was observed a handful of times. The rearrangement joins TRBV6-2 or TRBV6-3 to TRBJ2-2; a possible D gene is TRBD1 (5 bases). The CDR3 totals 18 residues. Germline V gene data show CDR1 as MNHEY and CDR2 as SVGEGT. Trimming shortened V by 2 bases and J by 0 bases, and 16 bases separated the two germline ends. CDR3 sequence reads: CASSYVFPGSANTGELFF. The CDR3 DNA follows: TGTGCCAGCAGTTACGTCTTCCCAGGGTCCGCGAACACCGGGGAGCTGTTTTTT.

This clonotype was seen at least ten times. This CDR3 reads CASSLEGVAFF. CDR3 sequence (DNA): TGTGCCAGCAGCTTAGAAGGAGTAGCTTTCTTT. The chain carries TRBV11-3 and TRBJ1-1; no reliable D call. This CDR3 region has 11 residues. Germline assignment: CDR1 SGHNT and CDR2 YENEEA. V lost 0 bases and J 10 bases, leaving 6 bases between the germline ends. Supplemented by reference TRBV11-3 and TRBJ1-1, the full variable domain reads EAGVVQSPRYKIIEKKQPVAFWCNPISGHNTLYWYLQNLGQGPELLIRYENEEAVDDSQLPKDRFSAERLKGVDSTLKIQPAELGDSAVYLCASSLEGVAFFGQGTRLTVV.

The genes are TRBV18 and TRBJ2-2; 7 positions agree with TRBD1. The CDR3 length is 17 residues. The germline gives CDR1 KGHSH, CDR2 LQKENI. V trimming: 2 bases; J trimming: 4 bases; junction bases outside the gene matches: 10. The CDR3 DNA sequence: TGTGCCAGCTCACCAACAGTGGGACAGACCTTCACCGGGGAGCTGTTTTTT. It specifies CASSPTVGQTFTGELFF.

The chain uses TRBV18 and TRBJ2-5; D is undetermined. The CDR3 sequence is 13 residues long. V lost 2 bases to trimming and J lost 2 bases, with 6 bases between them. Germline CDR1 and CDR2: KGHSH and LQKENI. The chain's CDR3 is CASSPWVQETQYF. CDR3 DNA sequence: TGTGCCAGCTCACCATGGGTACAAGAGACCCAGTACTTC.

This clonotype was recorded many times. V usage is TRBV11-2 and J usage is TRBJ2-7, with D unclear. V dropped 4 bases and J dropped 0 bases, with 13 bases sitting between them. Germline CDR1 reads SGHAT; CDR2 reads FQNNGV. The CDR3 is 15 residues long. The CDR3 nucleotides read TGTGCCAGCAGCTCCCGGACCAAGGGCTCCTACGAGCAGTACTTC. Translation gives CASSSRTKGSYEQYF.

At least ten counts were recorded for this clonotype. The chain has TRBV5-1 and TRBJ2-7, with a tentative D call TRBD1 (5 bases). This CDR3 spans 15 amino acids. The germline CDR1 and CDR2 sequences are SGHRS and YFSETQ. V dropped 4 bases and J dropped 2 bases, with 16 bases sitting between them. The CDR3 bases are TGCGCCAGCAGCCCCCAAACCGACAGTACCTACGAGCAGTACTTC. This gives the protein CASSPQTDSTYEQYF.

This clonotype was counted many times. The chain employs TRBV4-2 and TRBJ1-2; TRBD1 might be the D (5 bases). The CDR3 totals 14 residues. The V gene's germline CDR1 is LGHNA and CDR2 YNFKEQ. The ends were cut back, 3 bases at V and 6 bases at J, with 14 bases in the middle. The CDR3 loop is CASSHRDQGHGYTF. The CDR3, as DNA: TGTGCCAGCAGCCATAGAGATCAGGGACATGGCTACACCTTC.

J is TRBJ1-1 and V is TRBV6-5; no definite D call. CDR1 MNHEY and CDR2 SVGAGI come from the germline V gene. Between the trimmed V and J ends, which lost 2 bases and 1 base, there was a span of 8 bases. This CDR3 region has 14 residues. CDR3 sequence reads: CASSYNGGNTEAFF. CDR3 nucleotide sequence: TGTGCCAGCAGTTACAATGGCGGGAACACTGAAGCTTTCTTT.

This clonotype was found a few times. The V call is TRBV7-8, the J call TRBJ2-7, with 9 nucleotides matching TRBD1. Looked up from germline, CDR1 is SGHVS and CDR2 is FQNEAQ. The CDR3 extends over 17 amino acids. The ends lost 5 bases at V and 3 bases at J; junction bases unmatched: 14. The CDR3 spells CASSRGGTGILGYEQYF. The CDR3 DNA follows: TGTGCCAGCAGCCGGGGAGGGACAGGGATTTTGGGCTACGAGCAGTACTTC.

At least ten counts were recorded for this clonotype. The genes are TRBV9 and TRBJ2-7; possible D gene TRBD2, 5 bases. The germline gives CDR1 SGDLS, CDR2 YYNGEE. CDR3 size: 13 residues. V shed 3 bases and J shed 3 bases, with 10 bases lying between them. The CDR3 DNA reads TGTGCCAGCAGCGCCACCGGGGTCTACGAGCAGTACTTC. It specifies CASSATGVYEQYF.